This T cell receptor beta chain was sequenced in a study of blood T cells in healthy people across ages. The study, taken as a whole, reports: Across the age range, TCR beta diversity per million T cells fell in a roughly linear way. With unsorted PBMCs, a conclusive comparison of naive versus antigen-experienced cells was not possible. Percentage of naive T cells showed a strong correlation with TCR beta diversity.

This clonotype was counted only a few times. Its specificity is unknown. V lost 6 bases and J 7 bases, leaving 15 bases between the germline ends. In germline, CDR1 is ENHRY, CDR2 SYGVKD. The CDR3 is 13 residues long. The second PCR ran about 6 to 11 cycles with a sample-barcoded 5' primer and J-beta primers. TCRdb redid the calling of the 5' RACE reads with MiXCR, one entry per CDR3 protein. The sample lists 660,000 or so distinct CDR3 sequences; 58% were seen once. The TCR sequence derives from a man in his sixties in good health. The sample taken for sequencing was blood. The gene calls are TRBV10-3 and TRBJ1-2; TRBD1 is a possible D gene (6 bases). This CDR3 reads CAISPTGNRGYTF. CDR3 nucleotide sequence: TGTGCCATCAGCCCAACAGGGAATCGTGGCTACACCTTC.